This TCR beta chain was captured by sequencing in a study of blood T cell repertoires in COVID-19. Study details: Samples taken during acute and convalescent COVID-19 were collected in the United States, Italy and Spain.

The CDR3 runs to 13 residues. The germline V gene has CDR1 SEHNR and CDR2 FQNEAQ (reference sequence). V was cut by 5 bases and J by 2 bases, with 9 bases left in between. Study members were between about 18 and 100 years old and lived in some 26 US regions. Assay: immunoSEQ multiplex PCR; the TCRdb copy retains only in-frame clones and omits some. The table has some 140,000 clones, around 84% seen once. V and J are TRBV7-9 and TRBJ2-5, with D tentatively TRBD1 (5 bases). The material sequenced was PBMCs or T cells enriched from blood (not recorded which). This sequence originates from a man aged 35-49 years with acute COVID-19. Here the CDR3 DNA reads TGTGCCAGCAGCCGGACACATCAAGAGACCCAGTACTTC. Protein product: CASSRTHQETQYF.